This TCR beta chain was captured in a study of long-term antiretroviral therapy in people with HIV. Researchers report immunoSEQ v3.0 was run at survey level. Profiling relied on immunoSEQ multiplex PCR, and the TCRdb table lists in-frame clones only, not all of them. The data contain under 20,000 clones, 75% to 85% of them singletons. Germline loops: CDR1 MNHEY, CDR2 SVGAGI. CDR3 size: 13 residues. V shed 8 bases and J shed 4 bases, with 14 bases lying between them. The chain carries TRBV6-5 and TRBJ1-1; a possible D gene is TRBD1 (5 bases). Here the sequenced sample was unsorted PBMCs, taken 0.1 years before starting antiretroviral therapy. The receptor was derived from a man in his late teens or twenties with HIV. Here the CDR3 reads CASSVGGGTEAFF. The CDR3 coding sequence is TGTGCCAGCTCCGTGGGGGGGGGCACTGAAGCTTTCTTT.